The next 10 T cell receptor beta chains were all read from a single sample in a study of a mutant IDH1 vaccine in newly diagnosed glioma. Their specific antigens are unknown. Repertoires were generated with immunoSEQ multiplex PCR, while TCRdb's copy carries only in-frame clones and drops some. The data show 45,000 to 65,000 clones, roughly three quarters seen once. The time point here: week 23, last vaccination. A 20-mer mutant IDH1 peptide at 300 ug was injected subcutaneously with topical imiquimod. The sample here was PBMCs, taken from a glioma patient whose treatment included an IDH1 peptide vaccine. The receptors here all came from a woman in her thirties or forties with glioma. Some clones in this sample may be carry-over from other donors' samples.

The chain is built from TRBV5-1 and TRBJ2-2; 7 nucleotides line up with TRBD1. The CDR3 totals 14 residues. J gave up 4 bases and V 2 bases, and 2 bases lay outside the gene matches. Germline V lookup: CDR1 SGHRS, CDR2 YFSETQ. CDR3 amino acids: CASSLQGTTGELFF. The CDR3 DNA reads TGCGCCAGCAGCTTACAGGGGACCACCGGGGAGCTGTTTTTT.

This chain links TRBV14 with TRBJ1-3; 7 positions match TRBD1. The CDR3 runs 15 residues. With V trimmed by 4 bases and J by 8 bases, 11 bases remained unmatched. In germline, CDR1 is SGHDN, CDR2 FVKESK. The CDR3 bases are TGTGCCAGCAGCCCGTGGACAGGCAGGAGAGACACCATATATTTT. This translates into CASSPWTGRRDTIYF.

The chain couples TRBV10-3 to TRBJ2-1; 9 bases are a match to TRBD2. Trimming at V came to 0 bases and at J to 9 bases, leaving 9 bases not matched to a gene. The germline CDR1 and CDR2 sequences are ENHRY and SYGVKD. This CDR3 spans 16 amino acids. CDR3 in DNA: TGTGCCATCAGTGAGTCAGCGGGGGGCCCGCTGGGTGAGCAGTTCTTC. Its protein product is CAISESAGGPLGEQFF.

CDR3 bases: TGTGCCAGCAGTGGCCCGGGGGCACTCAGCACAGATACGCAGTATTTT. Encoded protein: CASSGPGALSTDTQYF. J is TRBJ2-3 and V is TRBV6-1, with D perhaps being TRBD1 or TRBD2 (6 bases each). Looked up from germline, CDR1 is MNHNS and CDR2 is SASEGT. The CDR3 is made up of 16 amino acids. The germline V and J ends were trimmed by 4 bases and 0 bases, with 14 bases remaining between them.

The chain uses TRBV5-1 and TRBJ2-7, with 9 bases that match TRBD1. V lost 4 bases and J lost 0; bases outside the gene matches: 5. CDR1 is SGHRS, CDR2 YFSETQ, per germline. CDR3 length: 15 residues. The CDR3 is CASSGGTGTSYEQYF. CDR3 sequence (DNA): TGCGCCAGCAGCGGGGGGACAGGGACCTCCTACGAGCAGTACTTC. The full variable domain, its missing parts supplied by reference TRBV5-1 and TRBJ2-7, is KAGVTQTPRYLIKTRGQQVTLSCSPISGHRSVSWYQQTPGQGLQFLFEYFSETQRNKGNFPGRFSGRQFSNSRSEMNVSTLELGDSALYLCASSGGTGTSYEQYFGPGTRLTVT.

This clone showed up just once. This chain links TRBV27 with TRBJ2-5; 11 bases match TRBD2. Losses at the gene ends were 3 bases for V and 1 base for J; bases not matched to a gene: 10. The CDR3 covers 18 residues. Germline V CDR1 and CDR2: MNHEY, SMNVEV (reference sequence). The CDR3 DNA follows: TGTGCCAGCAGTTTTCTAGCGGGGGGCCACTTCCTCCAAGAGACCCAGTACTTC. Amino acids: CASSFLAGGHFLQETQYF.

This chain uses TRBV27 with TRBJ2-7; D perhaps matches TRBD2 (5 bases). This CDR3 has 14 residues. The ends were cut back, 7 bases at V and 4 bases at J, with 17 bases in the middle. Germline CDR1 MNHEY, CDR2 SMNVEV (reference sequence). CDR3 sequence reads: CASNSREGKYEQYF. The CDR3 coding sequence is TGTGCCAGCAACTCACGGGAAGGGAAGTACGAGCAGTACTTC.

The rearrangement links TRBV21-1 to TRBJ2-5; TRBD1, the table's D call, lacks a check against the DNA. TRBV21-1 is a recognized pseudogene. CDR3 length equals 16 residues. The CDR3, as DNA: TGTGCCAGCAGCAAAGGGCTGGTTTACCACCAAGAGACCCAGTACTTC. Amino acids: CASSKGLVYHQETQYF.

Notes on this clone: The junction differs from germline at one of its ends, possibly a read error. The genes are TRBV2 and TRBJ1-5, with 8 bases identical to TRBD1. The CDR3 loop spans 18 amino acids. Germline V gene lookup returns CDR1 SNHLY and CDR2 FYNNEI. CDR3 sequence (DNA): TGTGCCAGCAGAGAAGGACAGGGCAAGGGGGGGAGCAATCAGCCCCAGCATTTT. Its protein product is CASREGQGKGGSNQPQHF.

As DNA, the CDR3 is TGTGCCTGGGGGGGCACAGGGGGTAGGTCGGAGACCCAGTACTTC. This codes for CAWGGTGGRSETQYF. V is TRBV30 and J is TRBJ2-5, with 8 bases lining up with TRBD1. This CDR3 is 15 amino acids long. With 5 bases clipped from V and 5 bases from J, the junction kept 13 bases outside the gene matches. CDR1 GTSNPN and CDR2 SVGIG come from the germline V gene (reference sequence).